One and the same sample provided the 13 T cell receptor beta chains below, sequenced in a study of cytomegalovirus exposure and HLA in healthy donors. PCR used 60 Vbeta primers and 13 Jbeta primers. The data were produced by immunoSEQ multiplex PCR, yet TCRdb's version contains in-frame clones alone and is incomplete. The table includes under 150,000 clones, about three quarters detected once. Sequences were obtained from PBMCs. These receptors were collected from a human donor in good health.

The table lists this clone with a few counts. The CDR3 protein is CASSQGRGAAAFF. The CDR3 DNA follows: TGCGCCAGCAGCCAAGGACGGGGGGCCGCAGCTTTCTTT. The chain has TRBV4-1 and TRBJ1-1; D may be TRBD1 (6 bases). V dropped 1 base and J dropped 10 bases, with 13 bases sitting between them. This CDR3 comprises 13 residues. From germline, CDR1 is MGHRA and CDR2 YSYEKL.

The J gene is TRBJ1-4, the V gene TRBV7-2; D ambiguous. Germline CDR1 SGHTA, CDR2 FQGNSA. V dropped 3 bases and J dropped 6 bases, with 11 bases sitting between them. The CDR3 is made up of 14 amino acids. CDR3 bases: TGTGCCAGCAGCTTGGGCCCATTTGATGAAAAACTGTTTTTT. It codes for CASSLGPFDEKLFF. Full variable domain (rest looked up from reference TRBV7-2 and TRBJ1-4): GAGVSQSPSNKVTEKGKDVELRCDPISGHTALYWYRQSLGQGLEFLIYFQGNSAPDKSGLPSDRFSAERTGGSVSTLTIQRTQQEDSAVYLCASSLGPFDEKLFFGSGTQLSVL.

The chain uses TRBV7-9 and TRBJ1-2; 9 bases align to TRBD1. The CDR3 is 15 residues long. V was pared by 5 bases and J by 1 base, with 5 bases of the junction left unmatched. Germline V gives CDR1 SEHNR, CDR2 FQNEAQ (reference sequence). In nucleotides, the CDR3 is TGTGCCAGCAGCCCGGGACAGGGATTTAACTATGGCTACACCTTC. This gives the protein CASSPGQGFNYGYTF.

The CDR3 protein is CASSLRQGGDGGTEAFF. The DNA of the CDR3 is TGTGCCAGCAGTCTAAGACAGGGTGGGGACGGGGGCACTGAAGCTTTCTTT. This chain uses TRBV27 with TRBJ1-1, with 7 nucleotides matching TRBD1. The V and J ends lost 5 bases and 4 bases, in that order; junction bases with no gene match: 16. From germline, CDR1 is MNHEY and CDR2 SMNVEV (reference sequence). This CDR3 has 17 amino acids.

The chain has TRBV29-1 and TRBJ2-3, with D possibly TRBD2 on 5 matching bases. CDR1 and CDR2 from the germline V gene are SQVTM and ANQGSEA. The CDR3 length is 14 residues. Trimming shortened V by 7 bases and J by 2 bases, and 16 bases separated the two germline ends. CDR3 protein: CSAKLGTPTDTQYF. The CDR3 DNA is TGCAGCGCCAAACTAGGTACCCCCACAGATACGCAGTATTTT.

DNA of the CDR3: TGCGCCAGCAGCTTTGAATCGACGGGACAAGGACGTGAAGCTTTCTTT. Translation gives CASSFESTGQGREAFF. This chain uses TRBV5-1 with TRBJ1-1; a possible D gene is TRBD1 (6 bases). Deletions cut 2 bases from V and 7 bases from J, with 21 bases between. The CDR3 sequence is 16 residues long. Per the germline V gene, CDR1 is SGHRS and CDR2 is YFSETQ. The full variable domain, in which reference TRBV5-1 and TRBJ1-1 provide the parts outside the CDR3, is KAGVTQTPRYLIKTRGQQVTLSCSPISGHRSVSWYQQTPGQGLQFLFEYFSETQRNKGNFPGRFSGRQFSNSRSEMNVSTLELGDSALYLCASSFESTGQGREAFFGQGTRLTVV.

The chain recombines TRBV5-1 with TRBJ1-2; 9 bases map to TRBD1. Germline V gene sequence: CDR1 SGHRS, CDR2 YFSETQ. The junction had 2 bases not matched to a gene; V was cut back by 1 base and J by 1 base. This CDR3 spans 15 amino acids. The CDR3 coding sequence is TGCGCCAGCAGCTTGAACAGGGGGCGTAACTATGGCTACACCTTC. Its protein product is CASSLNRGRNYGYTF.

The genes are TRBV9 and TRBJ2-3; 8 nucleotides match TRBD2. The trim removed 0 bases at V and 2 bases at J, leaving 5 bases unmatched. The CDR3 extends over 16 amino acids. From germline, CDR1 is SGDLS and CDR2 YYNGEE. CDR3 protein: CASSVGRGGHTDTQYF. For the CDR3, the DNA is TGTGCCAGCAGCGTAGGTCGGGGGGGCCACACAGATACGCAGTATTTT.

The V gene is TRBV7-9, the J gene TRBJ1-2; D may be TRBD1 (6 bases). V gave up 1 base and J gave up 5 bases, with 11 bases separating them. Germline assignment: CDR1 SEHNR and CDR2 FQNEAQ (reference sequence). The CDR3 contains 14 residues. CDR3 nucleotides: TGTGCCAGCAGCTTAGGAGGGGGGGGATATGGCTACACCTTC. Translated, it gives CASSLGGGGYGYTF.

The chain carries TRBV25-1 and TRBJ1-3; D unresolved. V was pared by 7 bases and J by 1 base, with 2 bases between. The germline gives CDR1 MGHDK, CDR2 SYGVNS. The CDR3 is 11 residues long. In DNA, the CDR3 is TGTGCCAGCACGTCTGGAAACACCATATATTTT. This encodes CASTSGNTIYF.

The rearrangement uses TRBV5-5 and TRBJ2-2; D might be TRBD1 (5 bases). The CDR3 extends over 15 amino acids. V was shortened by 4 bases and J by 2 bases, with 12 bases between the two germline ends. Germline lookup yields CDR1 SGHKS and CDR2 YYEKEE (reference sequence). In DNA form, the CDR3 reads TGTGCCAGCAGCCCTTGGACATCTAACACCGGGGAGCTGTTTTTT. It translates to CASSPWTSNTGELFF.

This chain links TRBV12-2 with TRBJ1-5; TRBD1, the table's D call, lacks a check against the DNA. TRBV12-2 is a recognized pseudogene. This CDR3 region has 20 residues. CDR3 DNA: TGTGCAAGTCGCTCCCTAGAGGGGACAACCCTGGGTATGTGTAATCAGCCCCAGCATTTT. This gives the protein CASRSLEGTTLGMCNQPQHF.

This chain links TRBV5-1 with TRBJ2-2; TRBD1 matches at 8 bases. The germline V gene encodes CDR1 SGHRS and CDR2 YFSETQ. The V gene end was trimmed by 4 bases and the J gene end by 4 bases; junction bases not matched to a gene: 3. The CDR3 is 14 amino acids. The CDR3 spells CASSDTGGTGELFF. DNA of the CDR3: TGCGCCAGCAGCGATACAGGGGGCACCGGGGAGCTGTTTTTT.